This T cell receptor (beta chain) comes out of a study of CXCR3-negative and CXCR3-positive naive CD8 T cells. Each CD8+ T cell subset was sorted in triplicate, hundreds of thousands of cells each. Cells classed as naive CD8+ T cells were CD45RO-CCR7+CD27+CD95-. Study outcomes and limitations: The TRBV-TRBJ usage of naive CXCR3-negative and CXCR3-positive cells was similar, but that of memory cells differed.

The CDR3 sequence is 15 residues long. CDR1 MDHEN and CDR2 SYDVKM come from the germline V gene. Libraries of TRB cDNA were made by 5' RACE and carried UMIs. Following a re-call of the 5' RACE reads, TCRdb has one entry per CDR3 protein and lacks DNA. This sample's clone table lists over 80,000 distinct CDR3 sequences. Worth noting for this clonotype: Its antigen is not identified.

The J gene is TRBJ2-7, the V gene TRBV28; TCRdb calls TRBD1, which cannot be checked without DNA. The TCR comes from a human donor in good health. Some clones in this sample may be carry-over from other donors' samples. Sequencing was performed on naive CXCR3- CD8+ T cells from blood. Subset given: CD45RO-CCR7+CD27+CD95- naive CD8+ T cells lacking CXCR3 (TNR3-). CDR3 protein: CAGSYRLSSSYEQYF.